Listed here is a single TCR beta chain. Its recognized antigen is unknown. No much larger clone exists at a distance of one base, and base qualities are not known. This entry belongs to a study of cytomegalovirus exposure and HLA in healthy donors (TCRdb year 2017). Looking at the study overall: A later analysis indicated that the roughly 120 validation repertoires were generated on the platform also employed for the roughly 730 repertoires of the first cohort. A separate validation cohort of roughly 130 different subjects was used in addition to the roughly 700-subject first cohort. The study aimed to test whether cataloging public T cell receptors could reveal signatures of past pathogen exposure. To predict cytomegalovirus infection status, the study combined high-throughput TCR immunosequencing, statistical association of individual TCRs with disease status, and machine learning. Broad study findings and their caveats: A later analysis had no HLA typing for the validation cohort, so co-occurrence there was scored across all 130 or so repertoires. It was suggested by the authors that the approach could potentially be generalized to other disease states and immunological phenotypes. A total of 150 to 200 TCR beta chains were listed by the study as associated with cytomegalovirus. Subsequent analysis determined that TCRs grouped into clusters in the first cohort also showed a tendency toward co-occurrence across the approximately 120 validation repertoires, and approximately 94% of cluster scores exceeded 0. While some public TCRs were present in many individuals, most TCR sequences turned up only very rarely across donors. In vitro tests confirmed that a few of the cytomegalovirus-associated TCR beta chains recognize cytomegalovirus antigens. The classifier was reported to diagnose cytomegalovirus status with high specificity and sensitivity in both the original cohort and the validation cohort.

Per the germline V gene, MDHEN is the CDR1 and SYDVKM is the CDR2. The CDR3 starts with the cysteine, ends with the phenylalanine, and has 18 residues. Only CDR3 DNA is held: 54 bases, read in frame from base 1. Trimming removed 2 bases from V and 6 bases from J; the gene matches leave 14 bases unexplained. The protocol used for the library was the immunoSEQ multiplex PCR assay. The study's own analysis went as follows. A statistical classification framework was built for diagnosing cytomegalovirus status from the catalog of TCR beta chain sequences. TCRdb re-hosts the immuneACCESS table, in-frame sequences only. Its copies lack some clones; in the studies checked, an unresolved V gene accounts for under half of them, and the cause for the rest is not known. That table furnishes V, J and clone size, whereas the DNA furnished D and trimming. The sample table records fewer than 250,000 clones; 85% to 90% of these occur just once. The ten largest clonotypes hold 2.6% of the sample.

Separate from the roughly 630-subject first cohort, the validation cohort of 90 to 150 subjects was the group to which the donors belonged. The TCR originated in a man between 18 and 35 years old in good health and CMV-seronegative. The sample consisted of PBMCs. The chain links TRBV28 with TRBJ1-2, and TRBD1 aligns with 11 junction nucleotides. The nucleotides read TGTGCCAGCAGTTTACTCAGGACGGGACAGGGGGTGCGGAATGGCTACACCTTC. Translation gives CASSLLRTGQGVRNGYTF.